The clone carrying this T cell receptor (beta chain) was detected a few times. What it recognizes is unknown. The sample belongs to a study of T cell responses to AZD1222 COVID-19 vaccine. The study's findings and limits: Recipients of AZD1222 seropositive at baseline numbered only 6 or 7.

The CDR3 runs to 14 residues. Germline V gives CDR1 MNHEY, CDR2 SVGAGI. J lost 4 bases, V lost 4 bases, and 3 bases had no gene match. The protocol was immunoSEQ multiplex PCR, while the TCRdb copy is restricted to in-frame clones and leaves out a portion. This table holds just over 70,000 clones, 85% found once. Sample: peripheral blood, taken on day 0 of AZD1222 vaccination. The receptor was derived from an adult in good health. The V call is TRBV6-5, the J call TRBJ1-2, with 10 bases that match TRBD1. CDR3 bases: TGTGCCAGCAGTTCGACAGGGGGCATCTATGGCTACACCTTC. Protein: CASSSTGGIYGYTF.